This T cell receptor (beta chain) was obtained from a study of liver allograft versus peripheral blood T cells. About the research overall: Transplanted-liver T cell receptor repertoires were compared with recipients' peripheral blood repertoires.

Overall study findings and caveats: Intragraft T cell receptor repertoires of liver allografts were reported to differ from peripheral blood repertoires.

Of note for this clonotype: Antigen: not known.

Via MiXCR, TCRdb re-called the reads, giving one row per CDR3 protein. The table shows some 12,000 distinct CDR3 sequences, with 23% occurring only once. The source of this sequence is a human patient who had a liver transplant. Some T cells could come from the graft donor.

The CDR3 nucleotides are TGTGCCAGCAGCTTTTTCCCCGGAACAGATACGCAGTATTTT. It yields the protein CASSFFPGTDTQYF. The chain has TRBV5-6 and TRBJ2-3; no firm D call. The CDR3 spans 14 residues. Trimming took off 2 bases at V and 3 bases at J, with 10 bases between the two ends. CDR1 and CDR2 from the germline V gene are SGHDT and YYEEEE.